This TCR beta chain derives from a study of T cell responses to AZD1222 COVID-19 vaccine (dated by TCRdb to about 2021). About the investigation overall: Because spike-specific TCR depth and breadth did not differ between the two schedules, AZD1222 recipients who got a second dose at roughly 4 weeks were pooled with those who got a second dose at roughly 12 weeks. A total of 230 to 250 trial participants underwent TCR sequencing, of whom 200 to 220 had received two doses of AZD1222 and approximately 25 had received two doses of the MenACWY control vaccine. Trial participants were enrolled by age into subgroups of 18-55, 56-69 and 70-plus years, and roughly 150, 30 and 60 TCR-sequenced participants, respectively, were included in these subgroups. On the study overall, not on this receptor specifically: Most participants were white British and females outnumbered males, and the authors suggested that clonal diversity may have been underestimated. The vaccine-associated CD4 TCRs covered the entire spike protein, and the dominant responses fell in regions 160-218 and 743-854. Conclusions about previously exposed vaccinees were limited because only six AZD1222 recipients were SARS-CoV-2 seropositive at baseline. Reportedly, almost half of the unique spike-specific TCRs recognized epitopes lying outside the regions that are mutated in the B.1.351 and B.1.1.7 variants. Because no day 14 peak-response samples were available, repertoires were characterized only after the peak T cell response. In the small 56-69-year group, the increase in depth fell short of significance, most likely because of low power. Spike-specific TCR breadth and depth rose significantly after two AZD1222 doses compared with day 0 and with MenACWY recipients.

The CDR3 regions of human TCRbeta chains were analyzed by immunosequencing. The published analysis was carried out like this. Repertoire TCRs were matched against a reference library of SARS-CoV-2-specific TCRs generated with the MIRA antigen-specificity platform. Breadth meant the fraction of unique TCRs that were SARS-CoV-2-associated, whereas depth meant the fraction of total T cells that were SARS-CoV-2-associated. Using the MIRA data, every spike-specific TCR was mapped to the spike region that the TCR reacted to and assigned to either a CD4 or a CD8 class. Log10-transformed breadth and depth values were compared by one-way ANOVA with Sidak's multiple comparisons tests. Entries here come from immuneACCESS through TCRdb and include only in-frame sequences with V and J called. Some clones fail to appear in such tables; in the studies checked, an unresolved V gene covers under half of the shortfall, and the cause of the remainder is unknown. From that table come the V and J calls and clone size; the DNA was used to work out D and trimming. In this sample the table shows 82,000 or so clones, more than 85% of which occur a single time. About 5.2% of the sample goes to the ten largest clones.

From the cysteine through the phenylalanine, the CDR3 covers 17 amino acids. Only the CDR3 region is kept as DNA, spanning 51 bases read in frame from base 1. Trimming takes 0 bases from V and 8 bases from J, and the germline ends sit 19 bases apart. CDR1 is given as LNHNV and CDR2 as YYDKDF, both from the germline V gene (reference sequence). Concerning this clone itself: Its antigen is unknown. No qualities accompany the bases; no much larger clone lies one base away.

In light of the paper, this sample's time point label describes: baseline before first vaccination. The vaccinee samples were drawn from two UK trials, COV001 and COV002, one of which was a single-blind randomized controlled phase 2/3 trial testing AZD1222 (ChAdOx1 nCoV-19) in healthy adults. For TCRbeta chain sequencing, PBMC samples were collected from trial participants at day 0 and at day 28 after the second dose. The receptor was isolated from an adult in good health. The chain uses TRBV15 and TRBJ1-4; the D gene is perhaps TRBD1, from 6 matching bases. Material: peripheral blood, obtained on day 0 of AZD1222 vaccination. The DNA sequence follows: TGTGCCACCAGCAGAGATCCGGGGGCTCGGCGAGGCGAAAAACTGTTTTTT. Its amino acids are CATSRDPGARRGEKLFF. The full variable domain, with segments outside the CDR3 supplied by the reference TRBV15 and TRBJ1-4 proteins, appears as DAMVIQNPRYQVTQFGKPVTLSCSQTLNHNVMYWYQQKSSQAPKLLFHYYDKDFNNEADTPDNFQSRRPNTSFCFLDIRSPGLGDTAMYLCATSRDPGARRGEKLFFGSGTQLSVL.